The sequence of this TCR beta chain was determined in a study of blood T cell repertoires in COVID-19. Libraries were prepared by immunoSEQ multiplex PCR; TCRdb keeps only in-frame clonotypes and omits some of them. This sample carries a few hundred thousand clones, around 87% of them seen once, and the ten largest clones take about 1.5%. The CDR3 loop spans 15 amino acids. Trimming at V came to 2 bases and at J to 1 base, leaving 2 bases not matched to a gene. Germline V gene sequence: CDR1 ENHRY, CDR2 SYGVKD. The chain employs TRBV10-3 and TRBJ1-1; 9 bases align to TRBD1. This TCR was sampled from a man between 25 and 39 years old who had recovered from COVID-19. Material for sequencing was PBMCs or T cells enriched from blood (not recorded which). The CDR3 is CAISELGQGNTEAFF. CDR3 nucleotide sequence: TGTGCCATCAGTGAGCTGGGACAGGGGAACACTGAAGCTTTCTTT.